Each of the 28 T cell receptor beta chains below was sequenced from the same sample in a study of radiotherapy plus CTLA-4 blockade in lung cancer. The assay was immunoSEQ multiplex PCR, and TCRdb's table has in-frame clones only and misses some. The sample yields 75,000 to 100,000 clones, around 74% seen once. The sample here was peripheral blood, taken from a patient treated with radiotherapy plus ipilimumab. The receptors stem from a human donor with non-small cell lung cancer who had a partial response to radiotherapy plus ipilimumab. Some clones in this sample may be carry-over from other donors' samples.

The chain is built from TRBV28 and TRBJ1-5; possibly TRBD1 for D (6 bases). Looked up from germline, CDR1 is MDHEN and CDR2 is SYDVKM. The CDR3 covers 17 residues. Trimming removed 7 bases at V and 4 bases at J, with 23 bases between. The chain's CDR3 is CASTRLGRGWLNQPQHF. CDR3 sequence (DNA): TGTGCCAGCACTCGGCTTGGCAGGGGCTGGTTAAATCAGCCCCAGCATTTT.

The gene calls are TRBV5-1 and TRBJ2-2, with 7 bases fitting TRBD1. CDR1 is SGHRS and CDR2 is YFSETQ in the germline V gene. Germline trimming cut 3 bases from V and 3 bases from J; bases unmatched to any gene: 8. This CDR3 region has 16 residues. The CDR3 nucleotides are TGCGCCAGCAGCTCCCCCGGGACAGATGACACCGGGGAGCTGTTTTTT. This translates into CASSSPGTDDTGELFF.

V is TRBV7-8 and J is TRBJ1-2; no definite D call. Germline assignment: CDR1 SGHVS and CDR2 FQNEAQ. CDR3 length: 12 amino acids. Between the trimmed V and J ends, which lost 1 base and 8 bases, there was a span of 8 bases. CDR3: CASSLVSGGYTF. The CDR3, as DNA: TGTGCCAGCAGCTTAGTTTCAGGCGGCTACACCTTC.

The genes are TRBV5-1 and TRBJ2-7, with 12 bases lining up with TRBD2. J lost 3 bases, V lost 2 bases, and 3 bases had no gene match. Looked up from germline, CDR1 is SGHRS and CDR2 is YFSETQ. The CDR3 runs to 15 residues. In nucleotides, the CDR3 is TGCGCCAGCAGCTTAAGGACTAGCGGGATCTACGAGCAGTACTTC. Amino acids: CASSLRTSGIYEQYF.

The chain has TRBV5-1 and TRBJ1-4; 7 bases align to TRBD1. The V gene end was trimmed by 1 base and the J gene end by 4 bases; junction bases not matched to a gene: 7. Germline V gene sequence: CDR1 SGHRS, CDR2 YFSETQ. The CDR3 runs to 16 residues. CDR3 coding DNA: TGCGCCAGCAGCTTGAGGAGGGGGCAGGGTAATGAAAAACTGTTTTTT. Its protein product is CASSLRRGQGNEKLFF.

This clone is a singleton in its sample. This sequence joins TRBV5-4 and TRBJ1-2, with D hard to call. The V and J ends lost 4 bases and 8 bases respectively, with 15 bases between them. CDR3 length equals 13 residues. Germline assignment: CDR1 SGHNT and CDR2 YYREEE (reference sequence). The CDR3, as DNA: TGTGCCAGCAGCCGAGGCACCAACCAGGGCTACACCTTC. It specifies CASSRGTNQGYTF.

This rearrangement joins TRBV18 to TRBJ1-4, with 8 bases identical to TRBD1. CDR1 is KGHSH, CDR2 LQKENI, per germline. V shed 3 bases, J shed 3 bases, and the junction held 0 bases outside the gene matches. The CDR3 loop spans 14 amino acids. This CDR3 is CASSPGQANEKLFF. The DNA of the CDR3 is TGTGCCAGCTCACCGGGACAGGCTAATGAAAAACTGTTTTTT.

The J gene is TRBJ1-5, the V gene TRBV15; possibly TRBD1 for D (6 bases). There are 12 residues in the CDR3. V was cut by 2 bases and J by 7 bases, with 6 bases left in between. Germline CDR1 LNHNV, CDR2 YYDKDF (reference sequence). CDR3 DNA sequence: TGTGCCACCAGCAGACAGGGGCAGCCCCAGCATTTT. Translated: CATSRQGQPQHF.

V and J are TRBV7-8 and TRBJ2-1; 11 bases agree with TRBD2. Trimming at V came to 0 bases and at J to 13 bases, leaving 5 bases not matched to a gene. This CDR3 is 14 amino acids long. Germline values: CDR1 SGHVS, CDR2 FQNEAQ. DNA for the CDR3: TGTGCCAGCAGCTTAGCTCCCCTAGCGGGAGGTCAGTTCTTC. This gives the protein CASSLAPLAGGQFF.

This sequence joins TRBV19 and TRBJ2-7; TRBD1 matches at 9 bases. The ends lost 5 bases at V and 4 bases at J; junction bases unmatched: 6. CDR3 length equals 14 residues. Germline V gene sequence: CDR1 LNHDA, CDR2 SQIVND (reference sequence). The CDR3 is CASSLTGGLYEQYF. The CDR3 DNA reads TGTGCCAGTAGTTTAACAGGGGGCCTTTACGAGCAGTACTTC.

J is TRBJ1-5 and V is TRBV30; D gene ambiguous. The CDR3 contains 14 residues. The germline gives CDR1 GTSNPN, CDR2 SVGIG (reference sequence). V lost 3 bases and J 4 bases, leaving 13 bases between the germline ends. DNA of the CDR3: TGTGCCTGGAGCCCCCGGTCTTCTAATCAGCCCCAGCATTTT. Residues: CAWSPRSSNQPQHF.

This clone was found once. V gene TRBV2 combines with J gene TRBJ1-1; D possibly corresponds to TRBD1 (5 bases). The CDR3 covers 14 residues. Germline CDR1 reads SNHLY; CDR2 reads FYNNEI. V was trimmed by 8 bases and J by 0 bases, leaving 13 bases between them. Written as DNA, the CDR3 is TGTGCCAGCTGTAGACAGACCATGAACACTGAAGCTTTCTTT. It encodes CASCRQTMNTEAFF.

The chain joins TRBV5-1 to TRBJ1-2; a weak D match, TRBD1 (6 bases). The CDR3 has 14 residues. The ends were cut back, 2 bases at V and 5 bases at J, with 13 bases in the middle. CDR1 SGHRS and CDR2 YFSETQ come from the germline V gene. The CDR3 nucleotides are TGCGCCAGCAGCTTTGATCAGGGGAGTTATGGCTACACCTTC. It codes for CASSFDQGSYGYTF.

With respect to this clone: The same CDR3 arises from other DNA sequences in this sample as well. The rearrangement uses TRBV11-2 and TRBJ2-7, with D tentatively TRBD2 (6 bases). The length of the CDR3 is 14 residues. V gave up 1 base and J gave up 4 bases, with 11 bases separating them. Germline assignment: CDR1 SGHAT and CDR2 FQNNGV. The CDR3 nucleotides read TGTGCCAGCAGCTTAGGAACTAGCATTTACGAGCAGTACTTC. Translating gives CASSLGTSIYEQYF. Full variable domain (rest looked up from reference TRBV11-2 and TRBJ2-7): EAGVAQSPRYKIIEKRQSVAFWCNPISGHATLYWYQQILGQGPKLLIQFQNNGVVDDSQLPKDRFSAERLKGVDSTLKIQPAKLEDSAVYLCASSLGTSIYEQYFGPGTRLTVT.

V gene TRBV10-3 combines with J gene TRBJ2-7; 8 bases fit TRBD1. The length of the CDR3 is 15 residues. The ends lost 2 bases at V and 2 bases at J; junction bases unmatched: 5. CDR1 ENHRY and CDR2 SYGVKD come from the germline V gene. CDR3 protein: CAISETGQATYEQYF. The DNA of the CDR3 is TGTGCCATCAGTGAGACGGGACAGGCTACCTACGAGCAGTACTTC.

This chain joins TRBV7-9 and TRBJ1-4, with D uncertain. The V and J ends lost 4 bases and 10 bases respectively, with 16 bases between them. Germline V gene sequence: CDR1 SEHNR, CDR2 FQNEAQ (reference sequence). CDR3 length equals 14 residues. The CDR3 nucleotides are TGTGCCAGCAGCTCTTTCACCCACGCAGGAAAACTGTTTTTT. Amino acid sequence: CASSSFTHAGKLFF.

Regarding this clone: This sample also contains other DNA sequences that code for the same CDR3. This rearrangement joins TRBV7-9 to TRBJ2-6; D unresolved. Per the germline V gene, CDR1 is SEHNR and CDR2 is FQNEAQ (reference sequence). The V gene lost 5 bases and the J gene lost 4 bases, with 9 bases spanning the gap. CDR3 length equals 14 residues. CDR3 in amino acids: CASSLPPGANVLTF. In DNA form, the CDR3 reads TGTGCCAGCAGCCTACCACCGGGGGCCAACGTCCTGACTTTC.

This clone was counted only a few times. The chain uses TRBV9 and TRBJ2-7, with D perhaps matching TRBD2 (6 bases). V gave up 0 bases and J gave up 2 bases, with 12 bases separating them. Germline lookup yields CDR1 SGDLS and CDR2 YYNGEE. The CDR3 has 15 amino acids. The CDR3 coding sequence is TGTGCCAGCAGCGTAGGGGCGGGGATAGCCTACGAGCAGTACTTC. It specifies CASSVGAGIAYEQYF. Variable domain in full (rest from reference TRBV9 and TRBJ2-7): DSGVTQTPKHLITATGQRVTLRCSPRSGDLSVYWYQQSLDQGLQFLIQYYNGEERAKGNILERFSAQQFPDLHSELNLSSLELGDSALYFCASSVGAGIAYEQYFGPGTRLTVT.

For the CDR3, the DNA is TGTGCCAGCAGCCGCGGCGGGGCCCCCTACGAGCAGTACTTC. As protein: CASSRGGAPYEQYF. This sequence joins TRBV5-6 and TRBJ2-7; D might be TRBD2 (6 bases). The germline gives CDR1 SGHDT, CDR2 YYEEEE. Deletions cut 4 bases from V and 2 bases from J, with 13 bases between. The CDR3 loop spans 14 amino acids.

The V gene is TRBV7-8, the J gene TRBJ2-1; 14 nucleotides agree with TRBD2. Per the germline V gene, CDR1 is SGHVS and CDR2 is FQNEAQ. Losses at the gene ends were 5 bases for V and 9 bases for J; bases not matched to a gene: 9. The CDR3 is 16 amino acids. The CDR3 sequence: CASSIGGLAGVSEQFF. The CDR3 DNA sequence: TGTGCCAGCAGCATAGGGGGACTAGCGGGAGTTAGTGAGCAGTTCTTC.

The chain links TRBV18 to TRBJ2-2; tentative D call: TRBD2 (5 bases). The CDR3 extends over 15 amino acids. Germline V gene sequence: CDR1 KGHSH, CDR2 LQKENI. V lost 2 bases and J lost 5, with 12 bases in between. The CDR3 reads CASSPGRVPTGELFF. As DNA, the CDR3 is TGTGCCAGCTCACCAGGGCGGGTCCCGACCGGGGAGCTGTTTTTT.

This chain links TRBV28 with TRBJ2-2; TRBD1 or TRBD2 may be the D gene (5 bases each). The CDR3 runs to 12 residues. V was trimmed by 10 bases and J by 6 bases, leaving 12 bases between them. Germline V gives CDR1 MDHEN, CDR2 SYDVKM. The CDR3: CATRGVSGELFF. The CDR3, as DNA: TGTGCCACCAGAGGGGTTTCCGGGGAGCTGTTTTTT.

CDR3 DNA sequence: TGTGCCAGCAGCATTTACTCTACAGGGGGGGCGTCTGAAGCTTTCTTT. Translating gives CASSIYSTGGASEAFF. The chain is built from TRBV21-1 and TRBJ1-1; the table's D call of TRBD1 was not tested on the DNA. TRBV21-1 is a pseudogene segment. CDR3 length equals 16 residues.

This clone was recorded once. J is TRBJ2-2 and V is TRBV7-2; the D gene is possibly TRBD2 (5 bases). CDR1 and CDR2 from the germline V gene are SGHTA and FQGNSA. V was trimmed by 1 base and J by 5 bases, leaving 11 bases between them. The CDR3 has 15 residues. CDR3 region: CASSLGAGLTGELFF. In DNA, the CDR3 is TGTGCCAGCAGCTTAGGGGCGGGTTTGACCGGGGAGCTGTTTTTT.

V is TRBV11-1 and J is TRBJ2-5, with 8 nucleotides matching TRBD2. CDR3 length: 15 residues. The V gene end was trimmed by 2 bases and the J gene end by 4 bases; junction bases not matched to a gene: 6. From germline, CDR1 is SGHAT and CDR2 FQDESV (reference sequence). The CDR3 here is CASSLPLAGLETQYF. The CDR3 nucleotides read TGTGCCAGCAGCTTACCCTTAGCGGGACTAGAGACCCAGTACTTC.

This chain links TRBV7-8 with TRBJ2-7; TRBD1 is a possible D gene (6 bases). The CDR3 consists of 13 residues. Germline CDR1 reads SGHVS; CDR2 reads FQNEAQ. V was shortened by 4 bases and J by 7 bases, with 14 bases between the two germline ends. CDR3 residues: CASSSQGSGEQYF. CDR3 DNA sequence: TGTGCCAGCAGCTCACAGGGATCGGGAGAGCAGTACTTC.

For this clone: Germline is not matched at one junction end, which may reflect a read error. The chain joins TRBV5-8 to TRBJ2-7; D is possibly TRBD1 (6 bases). Germline CDR1 SGHTS, CDR2 YDEGEE. CDR3 length: 14 residues. As DNA, the CDR3 is TGTGCCAGCGACACCCCCCACAGGGTCTACGAGCAGTGCTTC. This sequence encodes CASDTPHRVYEQCF. The full variable domain, in which reference TRBV5-8 and TRBJ2-7 provide the parts outside the CDR3, is EAGVTQSPTHLIKTRGQQATLRCSPISGHTSVYWYQQALGLGLQFLLWYDEGEERNRGNFPPRFSGRQFPNYSSELNVNALELEDSALYLCASDTPHRVYEQCFGPGTRLTVT.

The chain is built from TRBV27 and TRBJ2-1, with TRBD2 matching 14 bases. Germline CDR1 reads MNHEY; CDR2 reads SMNVEV (reference sequence). The CDR3 extends over 13 amino acids. Germline trimming cut 4 bases from V and 15 bases from J; bases unmatched to any gene: 5. The chain's CDR3 is CASSSGTSGSRFF. DNA for the CDR3: TGTGCCAGCAGTTCGGGGACTAGCGGGAGTCGGTTCTTC.